This TCR beta chain emerged from a study of blood T cell repertoires in COVID-19. On the study more broadly: COVID-19 samples from acute and convalescent phases originated in the United States, Italy and Spain.

V gave up 0 bases and J gave up 2 bases, with 17 bases separating them. This CDR3 spans 17 amino acids. Germline lookup yields CDR1 MNHEY and CDR2 SMNVEV (reference sequence). Assay: immunoSEQ multiplex PCR; the TCRdb copy retains only in-frame clones and omits some. Among around 200,000 clones listed, just under 80% were seen once. The specimen sequenced was peripheral blood. This chain joins TRBV27 and TRBJ2-7, with a weak D call TRBD1 (6 bases). The source of this sequence is a woman of 80 years or more with active or convalescent COVID-19. Here the CDR3 reads CASSLSTLKTGTYEQYF. CDR3 sequence (DNA): TGTGCCAGCAGTTTATCTACCCTAAAAACAGGGACCTACGAGCAGTACTTC.